This TCR beta chain was captured by sequencing in a study of T cell repertoires in cytomegalovirus infection. The overall study: Matching HLA type and CMV infection were both indicated by public TCR beta signatures.

TCRdb reprocessed the reads via MiXCR and lists one record per CDR3 protein. The table has fewer than 1,000,000 distinct CDR3 sequences, approximately 31% seen once. V trimming: 5 bases; J trimming: 7 bases; junction bases outside the gene matches: 9. The length of the CDR3 is 14 residues. Germline V lookup: CDR1 SGHVS, CDR2 FQNEAQ. Points on this clonotype: The antigen is undetermined.

The sequence was obtained from a human donor in good health (CMV status not recorded). Some clones in this sample may be carry-over from other donors' samples. The genes are TRBV7-8 and TRBJ1-1; 8 bases match TRBD1. Sequenced here: cultured CD8+ T cells from PBMCs, sampled from culture after CMV antigen stimulation. The CDR3 loop is CASSPETGDDEAFF. The DNA for the CDR3 is TGTGCCAGCAGCCCCGAGACAGGGGATGATGAAGCTTTCTTT.